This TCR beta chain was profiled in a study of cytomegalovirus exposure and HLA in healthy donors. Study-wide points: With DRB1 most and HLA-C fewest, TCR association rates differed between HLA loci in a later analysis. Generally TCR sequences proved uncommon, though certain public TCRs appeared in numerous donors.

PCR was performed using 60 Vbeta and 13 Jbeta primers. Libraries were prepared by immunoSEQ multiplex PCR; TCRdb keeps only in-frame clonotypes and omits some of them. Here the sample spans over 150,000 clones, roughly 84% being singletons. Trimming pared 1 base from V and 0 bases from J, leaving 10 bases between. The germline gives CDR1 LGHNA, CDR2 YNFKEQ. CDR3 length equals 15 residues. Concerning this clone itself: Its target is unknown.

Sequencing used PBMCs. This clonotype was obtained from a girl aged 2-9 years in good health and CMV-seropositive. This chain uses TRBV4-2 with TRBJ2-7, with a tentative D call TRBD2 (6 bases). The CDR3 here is CASSQGGGVSYEQYF. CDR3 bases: TGTGCCAGCAGCCAAGGGGGAGGCGTCTCCTACGAGCAGTACTTC.